The sequence of this TCR beta chain was determined in a study of blood T cell repertoires in COVID-19 (dated by TCRdb to the early 2020s). The study in broad terms: Samples from collaborators originated in the United States, Italy and Spain and spanned both the acute and convalescent phases of COVID-19. Samples came from the ongoing ImmuneRACE study (first 160 participants) plus 1,254 subjects from 6 global collaborators. Where available, HLA class I and class II types were obtained from metadata supplied by the sample provider rather than from assay-based typing. The repertoires were released in a freely available public database meant as a resource for research on the immune response to SARS-CoV-2. The dataset comprised deeply sampled blood TCRbeta repertoires from subjects exposed to, actively infected with, or recovered from COVID-19. The material from the prospective study consisted of cDNA or gDNA derived from T cells, B-cell-depleted T cells, or PBMCs. Sample metadata almost always included a de-identified subject ID, COVID-19 status, age in years and sex. What the authors observed across the whole study: The quantity of clinical and demographic metadata differed by source and by participant and was supplied without curation.

The immunoSEQ Assay, a bias-controlled multiplex PCR, was used to amplify TCRbeta CDR3 regions from genomic DNA. On the authors' methods: The number of nucleated cells in each sample was estimated from the amplification of reference gene primers within the assay. To quantify the absolute abundance of each unique TCRbeta CDR3 rearrangement, sequence reads were collapsed and filtered. For each sample, productive Simpson clonality was calculated by taking the square root of Simpson's diversity index across productive rearrangements. The table comes from immuneACCESS by way of TCRdb, which keeps in-frame sequences with V and J called. Part of the clones is missing from these tables; in studies checked, under half for an unresolved V gene and the rest for unknown reasons. V, J and clone size reflect that table, while D and trimming were determined from the DNA. This sample lists fewer than 350,000 clones; 70% to 90% were detected once. Approximately 7.8% of the sample comes from the top ten.

Measured from the cysteine to the phenylalanine, the CDR3 is 12 residues long. Only CDR3 DNA is held: 36 bases, read in frame from base 1. The germline V gene encodes CDR1 SGHVS and CDR2 FQNEAQ. A second Seattle source provided samples from volunteer blood donors who had recovered from COVID-19. Collaborating institutions collected whole blood in K2EDTA tubes following their own protocols. For TCRbeta analysis, collaborators shipped samples in one of three forms: frozen whole blood, isolated PBMCs, or DNA extracted from either of those sample types. Regarding this clone: Its antigen remains unidentified. No base quality information exists; no much larger clone differs at one position.

The clonotype comes from a woman aged 45-65 years who had recovered from COVID-19. Sequencing was performed on peripheral blood. This chain joins TRBV7-8 to TRBJ1-1; the D gene cannot be resolved reliably. The DNA reads as follows: TGTGCGGATCAGGCCTTCAACACTGAAGCTTTCTTT. It codes for CADQAFNTEAFF. Beyond the CDR3, the reference TRBV7-8 and TRBJ1-1 genes provide the residues; the full variable domain reads: GAGVSQSPRYKVAKRGQDVALRCDPISGHVSLFWYQQALGQGPEFLTYFQNEAQLDKSGLPSDRFFAERPEGSVSTLKIQRTQQEDSAVYLCADQAFNTEAFFGQGTRLTVV.